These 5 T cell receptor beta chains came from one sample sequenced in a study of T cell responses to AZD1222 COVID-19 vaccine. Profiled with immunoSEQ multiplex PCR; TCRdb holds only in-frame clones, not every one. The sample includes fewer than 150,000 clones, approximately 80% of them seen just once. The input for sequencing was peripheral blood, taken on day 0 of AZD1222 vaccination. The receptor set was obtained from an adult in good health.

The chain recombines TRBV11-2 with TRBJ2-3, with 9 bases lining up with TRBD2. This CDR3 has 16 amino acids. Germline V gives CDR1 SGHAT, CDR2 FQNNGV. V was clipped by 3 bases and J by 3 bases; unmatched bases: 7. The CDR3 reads CASSLVRGGVTDTQYF. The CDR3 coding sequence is TGTGCCAGCAGCTTGGTCCGCGGGGGGGTTACAGATACGCAGTATTTT.

CDR3 nucleotides: TGTGCCAGCATGAACAGGGGCTTGGCAAATGAGCAGTTCTTC. This encodes CASMNRGLANEQFF. The chain carries TRBV2 and TRBJ2-1; 7 bases match TRBD1. V lost 7 bases to trimming and J lost 7 bases; unmatched junction nucleotides: 10. Per germline, CDR1 SNHLY and CDR2 FYNNEI. The CDR3 totals 14 residues.

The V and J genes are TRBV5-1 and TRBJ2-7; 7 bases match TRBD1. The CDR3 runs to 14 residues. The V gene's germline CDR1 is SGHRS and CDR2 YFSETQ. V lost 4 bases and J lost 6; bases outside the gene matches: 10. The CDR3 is CASSPEDRVGEQYF. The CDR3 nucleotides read TGCGCCAGCAGCCCAGAAGACAGGGTGGGCGAGCAGTACTTC.

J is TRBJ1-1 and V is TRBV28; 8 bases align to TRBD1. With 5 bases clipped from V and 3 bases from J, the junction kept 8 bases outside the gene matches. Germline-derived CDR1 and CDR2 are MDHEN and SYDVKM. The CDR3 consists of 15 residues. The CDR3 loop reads CASSAQGALDTEAFF. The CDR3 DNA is TGTGCCAGCAGTGCGCAGGGGGCTCTGGACACTGAAGCTTTCTTT.

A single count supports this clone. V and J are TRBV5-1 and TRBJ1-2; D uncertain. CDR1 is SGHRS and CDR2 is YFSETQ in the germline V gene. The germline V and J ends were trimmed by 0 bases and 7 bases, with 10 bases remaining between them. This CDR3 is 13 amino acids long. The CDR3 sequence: CASSLEGQAGYTF. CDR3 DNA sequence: TGCGCCAGCAGCTTGGAGGGCCAGGCTGGCTACACCTTC.